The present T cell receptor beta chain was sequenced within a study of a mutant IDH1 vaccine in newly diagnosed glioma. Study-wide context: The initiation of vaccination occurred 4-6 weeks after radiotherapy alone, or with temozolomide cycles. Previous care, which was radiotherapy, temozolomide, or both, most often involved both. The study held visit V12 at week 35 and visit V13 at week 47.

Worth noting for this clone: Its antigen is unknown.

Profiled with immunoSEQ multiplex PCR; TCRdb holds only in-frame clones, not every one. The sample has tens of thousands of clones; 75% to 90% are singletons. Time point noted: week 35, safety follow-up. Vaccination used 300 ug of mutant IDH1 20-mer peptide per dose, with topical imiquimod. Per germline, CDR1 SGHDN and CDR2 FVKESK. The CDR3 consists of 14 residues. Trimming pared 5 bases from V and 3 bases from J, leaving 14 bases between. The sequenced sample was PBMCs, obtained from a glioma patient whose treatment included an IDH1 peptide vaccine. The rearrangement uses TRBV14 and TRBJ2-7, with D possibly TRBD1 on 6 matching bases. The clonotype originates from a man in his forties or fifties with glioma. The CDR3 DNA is TGTGCCAGCAGCTTCCGGACAGCCCGCTACGAGCAGTACGTC. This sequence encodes CASSFRTARYEQYV.